The source of this T cell receptor beta chain is a study of early T cells in non-severe SARS-CoV-2 infection. Losses at the gene ends were 4 bases for V and 0 bases for J; bases not matched to a gene: 5. This CDR3 has 16 amino acids. Germline-derived CDR1 and CDR2 are MNHNY and SVGAGI (reference sequence). This clonotype was counted a few times. TCRdb called the 5' RACE reads again in MiXCR, with one record for every CDR3 protein. The table has some 71,000 distinct CDR3 sequences, approximately 13% seen once; the top ten hold more than 13%. This rearrangement joins TRBV6-6 to TRBJ2-3; 9 bases line up with TRBD2. This sequence originates from an adult who was a healthcare worker with PCR-confirmed SARS-CoV-2 infection or an uninfected control (not recorded which). Sequenced input: whole blood. This chain's CDR3 is CASSFYSGGSTDTQYF. The CDR3 nucleotides read TGTGCCAGCAGTTTCTATAGCGGGGGTAGCACAGATACGCAGTATTTT.